This T cell receptor (beta chain) stems from a study of cytomegalovirus exposure and HLA in healthy donors. Study overall: In terms of ancestry, the Caucasian-associated cluster contained more than 65% of the roughly 400 genotyped donors.

Trimming pared 5 bases from V and 1 base from J, leaving 8 bases between. The CDR3 is 13 residues long. The germline gives CDR1 SGHNT, CDR2 YENEEA. This PCR relied on a set of 60 Vbeta primers and 13 Jbeta primers. Profiling relied on immunoSEQ multiplex PCR, and the TCRdb table lists in-frame clones only, not all of them. The profile shows nearly 110,000 clones, about 84% of them singletons. This sequence joins TRBV11-3 and TRBJ1-1; D call uncertain. The sample comprised PBMCs. The sequence derives from a man between 25 and 39 years old in good health and CMV-seronegative. DNA of the CDR3: TGTGCCAGCAGCATCCAGGAGAACACTGAAGCTTTCTTT. Protein: CASSIQENTEAFF.